This T cell receptor beta chain was retrieved from a study of T cells in Graves' hyperthyroidism and ophthalmopathy. TCR beta CDR3 regions were amplified from RNA transcripts. First-round RT-PCR with HTBI primers amplified the TCR CDR3 region. Using its own MiXCR run on the multiplex PCR reads, TCRdb lists one record per CDR3 protein. Of a few hundred thousand distinct CDR3 sequences listed, about a fifth were seen once; the top ten hold about 26%. About this clonotype: Its target is unknown.

CDR1 and CDR2 (germline): MNHNS, SASEGT. With 6 bases clipped from V and 5 bases from J, the junction kept 16 bases outside the gene matches. The CDR3 contains 17 residues. Whole-study results and caveats: The majority of expanded thyroid clonotypes above 0.001 also appeared in blood. A 13 V-J signature model discriminated ophthalmopathy versus stable hyperthyroidism.

The hyperthyroidism patients had all been newly diagnosed, and their disease duration was under 2 months. Their ages ranged from 18 to 65 years. Patients having uncontrolled infection, another autoimmune disease, pregnancy or lactation were not included. This TCR was recovered from a man aged 18 to 29 with Graves' hyperthyroidism. This chain uses TRBV6-1 with TRBJ2-5; the match to TRBD2 covers 9 bases. Sequencing was carried out using blood. CDR3 residues: CASSSPPASGVQETQYF. In nucleotides, the CDR3 is TGTGCCAGCAGCTCCCCCCCGGCTAGCGGGGTCCAGGAGACCCAGTACTTC.